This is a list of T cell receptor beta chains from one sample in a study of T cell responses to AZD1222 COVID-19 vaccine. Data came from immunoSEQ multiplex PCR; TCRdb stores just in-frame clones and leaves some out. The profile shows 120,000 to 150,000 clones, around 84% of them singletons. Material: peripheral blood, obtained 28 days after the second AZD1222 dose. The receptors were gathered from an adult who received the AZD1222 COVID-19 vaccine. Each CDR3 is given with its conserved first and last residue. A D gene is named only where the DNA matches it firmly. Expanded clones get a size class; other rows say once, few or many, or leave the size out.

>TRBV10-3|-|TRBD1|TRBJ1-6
TGTGCCACGGTAGGGACAGGTGATAATTCACCCCTCCACTTT
CATVGTGDNSPLHF
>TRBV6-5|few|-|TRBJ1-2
TGTGCCAGCAGTACATACGATTTGGATGGCTACACCTTC
CASSTYDLDGYTF
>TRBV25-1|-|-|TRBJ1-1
TGTGCCAGCAGTTGGGAGGGTGTTGAAGCTTTCTTT
CASSWEGVEAFF
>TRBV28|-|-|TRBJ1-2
TGTGCCAGCAGTACCAGGGGTCATGGCTACACCTTC
CASSTRGHGYTF
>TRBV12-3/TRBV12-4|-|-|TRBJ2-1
TGTGCCAGCAGTTTAGCGGTCGAGCAGTTCTTC
CASSLAVEQFF
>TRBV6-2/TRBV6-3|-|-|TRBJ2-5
TGTGCCAGCAGTGGGCAGTTAACCCAGTACTTC
CASSGQLTQYF
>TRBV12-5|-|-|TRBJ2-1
TGTGCTAGTGGTGCTGGGGGGGCCCTCAATGAGCAGTTCTTC
CASGAGGALNEQFF
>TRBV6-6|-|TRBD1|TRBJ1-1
TGTGCCAGCAGTGACGGACAGGGGGCAAGTACTGAAGCTTTCTTT
CASSDGQGASTEAFF
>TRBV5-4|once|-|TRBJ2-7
TGTGCCACCGGGACTCCCAGCTCCTACGAGCAGTACTTC
CATGTPSSYEQYF
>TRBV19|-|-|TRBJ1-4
TGTGCCAGTAATCAAGGGCTCAATGAAAAACTGTTTTTT
CASNQGLNEKLFF
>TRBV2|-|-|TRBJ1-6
TGTGCCCGAGGGGGGAGGGCCAATTCACCCCTCCACTTT
CARGGRANSPLHF
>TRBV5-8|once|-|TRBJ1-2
TGTGCCAGCAGCCCACTCCTAACTATGGGCTACACCTTC
CASSPLLTMGYTF
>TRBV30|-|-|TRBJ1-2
TGTGCCTGGAGGGATAAGGCAGGAGCGAACTATGGCTACACCTTC
CAWRDKAGANYGYTF
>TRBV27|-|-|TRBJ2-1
TGTGCCAGCGCCAGGCTGGGATACAATGAGCAGTTCTTC
CASARLGYNEQFF
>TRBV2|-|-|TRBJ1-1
TGTGCCAGCAGTGAATTAAGGGGTCTCACTGAAGCTTTCTTT
CASSELRGLTEAFF
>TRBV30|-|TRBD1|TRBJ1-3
TGTGCCTGGACCATGGGACAGGGGGGAGGAAACACCATATATTTT
CAWTMGQGGGNTIYF
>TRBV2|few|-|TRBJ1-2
TGTGCCAGCAGTGGGGCAGGGGTCGGCTACACCTTC
CASSGAGVGYTF
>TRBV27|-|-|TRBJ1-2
TGTGCCAGCAGTCCCATTTCTCCCGGGGCCGGAGGCTACACCTTC
CASSPISPGAGGYTF
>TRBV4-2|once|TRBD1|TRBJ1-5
TGTGCCAGCAGCCCTAAAGTAGGGGACAGACAATGGAGTTATAGCAATCAGCCCCAGCATTTT
CASSPKVGDRQWSYSNQPQHF
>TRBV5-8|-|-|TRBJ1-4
TGTGCCAGCAGCTTGGGTGGGAGAGAAAAACTGTTTTTT
CASSLGGREKLFF
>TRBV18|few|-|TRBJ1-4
TGTGCCAGCTCACCACCGACGGGGGGCGCCCAGGAAAAACTGTTTTTT
CASSPPTGGAQEKLFF
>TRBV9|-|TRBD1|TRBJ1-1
TGTGCCAGCAGTGAACAGGGGGGGAAGATTAACACTGAAGCTTTCTTT
CASSEQGGKINTEAFF
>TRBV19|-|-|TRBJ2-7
TGTGCCAGTAGTATAGGGACCTACGAGCAGTACTTC
CASSIGTYEQYF
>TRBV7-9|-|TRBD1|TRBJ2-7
TGTGCCAGCAGCCCCCTCGGGACAGGGGGGTACGAGCAGTACTTC
CASSPLGTGGYEQYF
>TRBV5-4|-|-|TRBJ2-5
TGTGCCAGCAGCTTGAAGGTAGGGGAAGAGACCCAGTACTTC
CASSLKVGEETQYF
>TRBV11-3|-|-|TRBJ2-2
TGTGCCAGCAGCTTAGGAGTAAACACCGGGGAGCTGTTTTTT
CASSLGVNTGELFF
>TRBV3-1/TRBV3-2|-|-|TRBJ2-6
TGTGCCAGCAGCCAATTTCGGGGGACAGAGGCCTCTGGGGCCAACGTCCTGACTTTC
CASSQFRGTEASGANVLTF
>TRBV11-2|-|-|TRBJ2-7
TGTGCCAGCAGCTTATTTCCCCGGGGCGAGCAGTACTTC
CASSLFPRGEQYF
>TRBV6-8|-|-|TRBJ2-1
TGTGCCAGCAGTTACTGGAGCTCCTACAATGAGCAGTTCTTC
CASSYWSSYNEQFF